At least ten counts were recorded for the clone carrying this T cell receptor (beta chain). What it binds is not known. CDR1 and CDR2 from the germline V gene are SGHKS and YYEKEE (reference sequence). V lost 7 bases, J lost 6 bases, and 15 bases lay in between. The CDR3 length is 13 residues. The data belong to a study of metastatic and nonmetastatic thyroid tumors. Across the whole study: Across blood and tumor or nodule tissue, repertoires from malignant and benign thyroid patients were compared with one another.

There were no patients who had received any treatment before thyroid surgery. Findings and caveats of the study: It was reported that TCR beta diversity was significantly higher in malignant thyroid tumors than benign nodules, in blood and tumor.

In the source study's methods: Construction of a distant-metastasis classifier for papillary thyroid cancer relied on CDR3 differences across clinicopathological groups. TCRdb re-called the PCR reads with MiXCR. The V and J calls follow TCRdb's processing rather than the paper's. The sample has 30,000 to 35,000 clones; about 21% are singletons. The clonotype was recovered from a male donor with papillary thyroid cancer or a benign thyroid nodule (not recorded which). Some clones in this sample may be carry-over from other donors' samples. Material for sequencing was tumor tissue. The genes are TRBV5-5 and TRBJ2-3, with D perhaps TRBD1 (6 bases). This CDR3 is CASRRQGSDTQYF. The CDR3 DNA sequence: TGTGCCAGCCGCCGGCAGGGGTCCGATACGCAGTATTTT.